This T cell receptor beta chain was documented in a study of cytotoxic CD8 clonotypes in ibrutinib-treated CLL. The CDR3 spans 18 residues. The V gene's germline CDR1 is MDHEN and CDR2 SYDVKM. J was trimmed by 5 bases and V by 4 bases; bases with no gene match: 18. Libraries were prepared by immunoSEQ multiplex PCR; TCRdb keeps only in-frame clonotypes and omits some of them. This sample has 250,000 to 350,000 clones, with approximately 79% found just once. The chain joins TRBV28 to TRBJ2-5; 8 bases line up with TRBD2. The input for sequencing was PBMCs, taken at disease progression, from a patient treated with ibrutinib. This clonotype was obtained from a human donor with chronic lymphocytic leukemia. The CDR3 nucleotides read TGTGCCAGCAGTTCCCTACTAGCGGAGCCGGAGAGGGTGGAGACCCAGTACTTC. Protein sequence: CASSSLLAEPERVETQYF.